These 21 T cell receptor beta chains originate from one sample sequenced in a study of regulatory T cells in long-lasting Graves disease. Described time point: persistent/refractory GD, antithyroid drugs over 5 years with positive TRAb. After RNA was extracted from PBMCs, the TCR library was made from it. CDR3 regions were amplified by Arm-PCR using iRepertoire HTBI primers to build TCR beta libraries. MiXCR, applied by TCRdb to the multiplex PCR reads, yields one record per CDR3 protein. The table records 600,000 to 800,000 distinct CDR3 sequences, around 30% of them present only once. Here the sequenced sample was peripheral blood mononuclear cells (PBMCs), taken when the disease was refractory, from a patient treated with antithyroid drugs. Every receptor here comes from a female donor with Graves disease.

This clonotype was picked up many times. V and J are TRBV12-3 or TRBV12-4 and TRBJ1-2; the D gene is possibly TRBD1 (5 bases). CDR3 length equals 13 residues. Trimming removed 6 bases at V and 0 bases at J, with 8 bases between. For the CDR3, the DNA is TGTGCCAGCAGCTTGACAGCTAACTATGGCTACACCTTC. Translated: CASSLTANYGYTF.

V usage is TRBV29-1 and J usage is TRBJ1-2, with D unclear. Trimming cost V 1 base and J 2 bases, with 17 bases left between them. This CDR3 region has 16 residues. Germline CDR1 is SQVTM and CDR2 is ANQGSEA. The CDR3 bases are TGCAGCGTTGAAGGGAAAAGATGGACGGAGAACTATGGCTACACCTTC. This sequence encodes CSVEGKRWTENYGYTF.

There are many counts of this clonotype. The chain uses TRBV12-3 or TRBV12-4 and TRBJ2-5, with 10 nucleotides matching TRBD2. The CDR3 covers 15 residues. Trimming cost V 6 bases and J 4 bases; bases outside gene matches: 8. DNA of the CDR3: TGTGCCAGCAGAGGGTTAGCGGGAGGTGGAGAGACCCAGTACTTC. This gives the protein CASRGLAGGGETQYF.

The chain uses TRBV29-1 and TRBJ1-2, with 9 positions matching TRBD1. V gave up 6 bases and J gave up 1 base; unmatched junction bases: 6. The CDR3 length is 14 residues. CDR1 and CDR2 (germline): SQVTM, ANQGSEA. The CDR3 DNA is TGCAGCGTAACCGGGACAGGGAATAACTATGGCTACACCTTC. It codes for CSVTGTGNNYGYTF.

The chain is built from TRBV20-1 and TRBJ1-5, with D unresolved. The CDR3 has 14 residues. Germline CDR1 and CDR2: DFQATT and SNEGSKA (reference sequence). Trimming took off 0 bases at V and 7 bases at J, with 13 bases between the two ends. DNA for the CDR3: TGCAGTGCTAGAGAGGATCGGGAGCGCCAGCCCCAGCATTTT. It translates to CSAREDRERQPQHF.

J is TRBJ1-2 and V is TRBV7-8, with 7 bases fitting TRBD1. The CDR3 is 16 amino acids. J gave up 0 bases and V 5 bases, and 9 bases lay outside the gene matches. Germline V gene sequence: CDR1 SGHVS, CDR2 FQNEAQ. As DNA, the CDR3 is TGTGCCAGCAGCCTCAGGACAGGTGCCACTAACTATGGCTACACCTTC. Protein product: CASSLRTGATNYGYTF.

Points on this clonotype: Here the CDR3 omits its conserved ending phenylalanine or tryptophan, so a read error is the likely source. CDR3 amino acids: CASSRTWEGEAFS. In DNA, the CDR3 is TGTGCCAGTAGCAGAACGTGGGAAGGTGAAGCTTTCTCT. The chain combines TRBV19 with TRBJ1-1, with D uncertain. Trimming cost V 6 bases and J 7 bases, with 15 bases left between them. Germline V gives CDR1 LNHDA, CDR2 SQIVND (reference sequence). CDR3 length: 13 amino acids.

Many counts were recorded for this clonotype. The chain has TRBV11-2 and TRBJ2-5, with 9 bases fitting TRBD2. The CDR3 runs 15 residues. From germline, CDR1 is SGHAT and CDR2 FQNNGV. V lost 1 base to trimming and J lost 3 bases; unmatched junction nucleotides: 3. The CDR3 DNA is TGTGCCAGCAGCTTAGGACTAGCGGTCAAAGAGACCCAGTACTTC. Translation: CASSLGLAVKETQYF.

There are many counts of this clonotype. This sequence joins TRBV28 and TRBJ1-2; 9 bases fit TRBD1. This CDR3 is built from 14 residues. Per the germline V gene, CDR1 is MDHEN and CDR2 is SYDVKM. V shed 8 bases and J 6 bases; nucleotides not matched to a gene: 10. CDR3 nucleotide sequence: TGTGCCAGCGGATCAACAGGGGGCGTTCATGGCTACACCTTC. Translating gives CASGSTGGVHGYTF.

The V call is TRBV7-2, the J call TRBJ2-7; D is possibly TRBD2 (6 bases). This CDR3 is built from 15 residues. Germline loops: CDR1 SGHTA, CDR2 FQGNSA. V gave up 1 base and J gave up 6 bases, with 16 bases separating them. The CDR3 nucleotides are TGTGCCAGCAGCTTAGGGACTACCCGTAAGGTCGAGCAGTACTTC. It yields the protein CASSLGTTRKVEQYF.

This clonotype was observed once. The chain uses TRBV6-9 and TRBJ1-5; D not certain. CDR1 is MNHGY and CDR2 is SVAAGI in the germline V gene. This CDR3 spans 15 amino acids. Trimming took 3 bases from V and 4 from J, leaving 13 bases between them. The CDR3: CASSYTLGPNQPQHF. DNA of the CDR3: TGTGCCAGCAGTTACACCCTCGGGCCTAATCAGCCCCAGCATTTT.

This clonotype was picked up a small number of times. The chain couples TRBV14 to TRBJ2-3; D ambiguous. Germline V lookup: CDR1 SGHDN, CDR2 FVKESK. The CDR3 contains 15 residues. Trimming took off 4 bases at V and 4 bases at J, with 15 bases between the two ends. The CDR3 coding sequence is TGTGCCAGCAGCCCCCTCGGCGACAAGGCAGATACGCAGTATTTT. It is translated as CASSPLGDKADTQYF.

This clonotype was seen ten or more times. The V call is TRBV28, the J call TRBJ1-2; D is ambiguous. V was clipped by 10 bases and J by 6 bases, with 15 bases between them. Germline V lookup: CDR1 MDHEN, CDR2 SYDVKM. This CDR3 comprises 12 residues. The CDR3 DNA sequence: TGTGCCATTAAGCAGTGGGGTGATGGCTACACCTTC. This sequence encodes CAIKQWGDGYTF.

The chain has TRBV6-1 and TRBJ1-1; TRBD1 matches 12 bases. The CDR3 runs 14 residues. Germline CDR1 reads MNHNS; CDR2 reads SASEGT. The V gene end was trimmed by 6 bases and the J gene end by 7 bases; junction bases not matched to a gene: 6. DNA of the CDR3: TGTGCCAGCAGCGGGACAGGGGGCTTTCTTGAAGCTTTCTTT. Protein: CASSGTGGFLEAFF.

The rearrangement links TRBV4-2 to TRBJ2-7; tentative D call: TRBD2 (5 bases). CDR3 length: 15 residues. Trimming took 0 bases from V and 0 from J, leaving 9 bases between them. CDR1 is LGHNA, CDR2 YNFKEQ, per germline. The CDR3 bases are TGTGCCAGCAGCCAAGACCCCCGGGGCTCCTACGAGCAGTACTTC. Its protein product is CASSQDPRGSYEQYF.

This clonotype was seen a handful of times. This rearrangement joins TRBV11-2 to TRBJ2-7, with 10 bases aligning to TRBD1. Germline-derived CDR1 and CDR2 are SGHAT and FQNNGV. The length of the CDR3 is 16 residues. Unmatched junction bases numbered 8, after V lost 0 bases and J lost 6 bases. The CDR3 protein is CASSLERGQGLSEQYF. CDR3 nucleotides: TGTGCCAGCAGCTTAGAGAGGGGACAGGGGTTGAGCGAGCAGTACTTC. Supplemented by reference TRBV11-2 and TRBJ2-7, the full variable domain reads EAGVAQSPRYKIIEKRQSVAFWCNPISGHATLYWYQQILGQGPKLLIQFQNNGVVDDSQLPKDRFSAERLKGVDSTLKIQPAKLEDSAVYLCASSLERGQGLSEQYFGPGTRLTVT.

As concerns this clonotype: A junction end diverges from the germline sequence, so it may reflect a read error. In DNA form, the CDR3 reads TGTGCCAGCAGCTTCGGGGGGGTGACTAATGAAAAACTGGTTTTT. This gives the protein CASSFGGVTNEKLVF. The V and J genes are TRBV5-5 and TRBJ1-4, with TRBD1 as a possible D gene (5 bases). Germline values: CDR1 SGHKS, CDR2 YYEKEE (reference sequence). The CDR3 is 15 amino acids.

The gene calls are TRBV27 and TRBJ2-5; 11 bases agree with TRBD1. The CDR3 is 15 amino acids. The germline CDR1 and CDR2 sequences are MNHEY and SMNVEV (reference sequence). V gave up 4 bases and J gave up 6 bases; unmatched junction bases: 7. CDR3 sequence: CASSSWDRGGQTQYF. For the CDR3, the DNA is TGTGCCAGCAGTTCGTGGGACAGGGGGGGACAGACCCAGTACTTC.

CDR3 in DNA: TGTGCCAGCCGGTCTCGCGGGAGATGTGGCTACGAGCAGTACTTC. The encoded protein is CASRSRGRCGYEQYF. The rearrangement links TRBV7-3 to TRBJ2-7, with TRBD2 matching 7 bases. CDR3 length: 15 amino acids. Trimming removed 8 bases from V and 3 bases from J; junction bases left unmatched: 13. The germline gives CDR1 SGHTA, CDR2 FQGTGA.

The J gene is TRBJ2-4, the V gene TRBV3-1; TRBD1 is a possible D gene (5 bases). The CDR3 loop spans 16 amino acids. Trimming shortened V by 3 bases and J by 3 bases, and 15 bases separated the two germline ends. Germline-derived CDR1 and CDR2 are LGHDT and YNNKEL (reference sequence). CDR3 coding DNA: TGTGCCAGCAGCCAGGGCAAGGTCCAGGGCAAAAACATTCAGTACTTC. Its translation is CASSQGKVQGKNIQYF.

This clonotype appeared a single time. This sequence joins TRBV20-1 and TRBJ1-5, with TRBD1 identical over 9 bases. Germline lookup yields CDR1 DFQATT and CDR2 SNEGSKA (reference sequence). The V gene end was trimmed by 5 bases and the J gene end by 2 bases; junction bases not matched to a gene: 4. The CDR3 length is 14 residues. The chain's CDR3 is CSAGRQGGNQPQHF. CDR3 in DNA: TGCAGTGCTGGTCGACAGGGGGGCAATCAGCCCCAGCATTTT.